The 8 T cell receptor beta chains given below trace back to one sample, sequenced in a study of T-cell reconstitution after alpha-beta-depleted transplantation in children. The authors prepared the TCRbeta library with unique molecular identifiers. Each CDR3 protein is one row after TCRdb ran MiXCR on the PCR reads. This table holds approximately 190,000 distinct CDR3 sequences, approximately 6.8% found once. Sequencing was performed on PBMCs, taken before TCRalphabeta/CD19-depleted stem cell transplant. Receptors were obtained from a girl under two years old with combined immunodeficiency, due to receive a stem cell transplant.

In its sample, this clonotype was seen many times. The chain uses TRBV4-2 and TRBJ2-7, with TRBD1 matching 11 bases. The CDR3 is made up of 14 amino acids. Germline CDR1 LGHNA, CDR2 YNFKEQ. The junction had 6 bases not matched to a gene; V was cut back by 4 bases and J by 7 bases. The CDR3 DNA follows: TGTGCCAGCAGCCTTGGACAGGGGGCTGAAGAGCAGTACTTC. Translated, it gives CASSLGQGAEEQYF.

The chain is built from TRBV4-3 and TRBJ2-5; D gene uncertain. The CDR3 extends over 14 amino acids. Germline values: CDR1 LGHNA, CDR2 YSLEER. The V end was cut by 0 bases, the J end by 5 bases, with 10 bases between. The CDR3 region has the DNA TGCGCCAGCAGCCAAGATTCGGGTGGGGAGACCCAGTACTTC. This sequence encodes CASSQDSGGETQYF.

This clonotype was observed many times. At one of its ends the junction is not consistent with the germline gene, which may arise from a read error. The chain carries TRBV6-6 and TRBJ1-2, with a possible D match to TRBD1 (5 bases). Germline loops: CDR1 MNHNY, CDR2 SVGAGI (reference sequence). The CDR3 is 12 residues long. The CDR3 protein is CASNYGAYGYTF. CDR3 DNA: TGTGCCAGCAATTACGGGGCCTATGGCTACACCTTC.

This clonotype was seen repeatedly, ten times or more. This sequence joins TRBV3-1 and TRBJ2-2; D is unclear. CDR3 length equals 13 residues. V was cut by 2 bases and J by 5 bases, with 6 bases left in between. Germline values: CDR1 LGHDT, CDR2 YNNKEL (reference sequence). CDR3 nucleotides: TGTGCCAGCAGCCAATTTGCGACCGGGGAGCTGTTTTTT. Encoded protein: CASSQFATGELFF. Using reference TRBV3-1 and TRBJ2-2 for the parts outside the CDR3, the full variable domain is DTAVSQTPKYLVTQMGNDKSIKCEQNLGHDTMYWYKQDSKKFLKIMFSYNNKELIINETVPNRFSPKSPDKAHLNLHINSLELGDSAVYFCASSQFATGELFFGEGSRLTVL.

In this sample, this clonotype turned up many times. V and J are TRBV20-1 and TRBJ2-1, with TRBD2 identical over 10 bases. The CDR3 contains 14 residues. J was trimmed by 3 bases and V by 5 bases; bases with no gene match: 4. Looked up from germline, CDR1 is DFQATT and CDR2 is SNEGSKA (reference sequence). CDR3 DNA: TGCAGTGCTTGGACTAGCGGCGTCTACAATGAGCAGTTCTTC. Its protein is CSAWTSGVYNEQFF.

The chain is built from TRBV2 and TRBJ2-2; 9 bases agree with TRBD1. The CDR3 is made up of 13 amino acids. Trimming cost V 6 bases and J 6 bases; bases outside gene matches: 2. The germline V gene encodes CDR1 SNHLY and CDR2 FYNNEI. CDR3 sequence reads: CASRGQGAGELFF. The DNA of the CDR3 is TGTGCCAGCAGGGGACAGGGCGCCGGGGAGCTGTTTTTT.

This clonotype was seen at least ten times. This CDR3 reads CASSEGNQPQHF. The CDR3 DNA follows: TGTGCCAGCAGTGAAGGCAATCAGCCCCAGCATTTT. The chain couples TRBV2 to TRBJ1-5; D not resolved. This CDR3 has 12 amino acids. The germline gives CDR1 SNHLY, CDR2 FYNNEI. Trimming took off 1 base at V and 2 bases at J, with 0 bases between the two ends.

Many counts were recorded for this clonotype. V and J are TRBV7-2 and TRBJ2-7, with a possible D match to TRBD1 (6 bases). V gave up 2 bases and J gave up 2 bases, with 16 bases separating them. Germline CDR1 SGHTA, CDR2 FQGNSA. CDR3 size: 16 residues. CDR3 in amino acids: CASSLPDSRPPYEQYF. CDR3 DNA sequence: TGTGCCAGCAGCTTACCGGACAGCAGGCCACCCTACGAGCAGTACTTC. The full variable domain, in which reference TRBV7-2 and TRBJ2-7 provide the parts outside the CDR3, is GAGVSQSPSNKVTEKGKDVELRCDPISGHTALYWYRQSLGQGLEFLIYFQGNSAPDKSGLPSDRFSAERTGGSVSTLTIQRTQQEDSAVYLCASSLPDSRPPYEQYFGPGTRLTVT.